This T cell receptor beta chain was identified during a study of OX40 agonist ivuxolimab in advanced cancers. About the study: Patients were 82.7% male with ages roughly 20 to 90, mean around 61.

CDR1 is SGHVS and CDR2 is FNYEAQ in the germline V gene. CDR3 length: 17 residues. The V and J ends lost 1 base and 5 bases, in that order; junction bases with no gene match: 8. Blood sampling took place at baseline, cycle 4 day 1, and cycle 7 day 1. Method: immunoSEQ multiplex PCR; TCRdb's copy keeps in-frame clones and lacks some. The sample has 55,000 to 85,000 clones; around nine tenths are singletons. V gene TRBV7-6 combines with J gene TRBJ2-5; 12 bases agree with TRBD2. This TCR was recovered from an adult with an advanced solid tumor such as melanoma, head and neck, liver or kidney cancer. Sequenced here: CD4+ or CD8+ T cells sorted from blood, sampled in a trial of the OX40 agonist ivuxolimab. CDR3 loop: CASSLGLAGGSRETQYF. CDR3 coding DNA: TGTGCCAGCAGCTTAGGCCTAGCGGGGGGGAGTCGGGAGACCCAGTACTTC. The variable domain in full, with the rest retrieved from reference TRBV7-6 and TRBJ2-5, is GAGVSQSPRYKVTKRGQDVALRCDPISGHVSLYWYRQALGQGPEFLTYFNYEAQQDKSGLPNDRFSAERPEGSISTLTIQRTEQRDSAMYRCASSLGLAGGSRETQYFGPGTRLLVL.